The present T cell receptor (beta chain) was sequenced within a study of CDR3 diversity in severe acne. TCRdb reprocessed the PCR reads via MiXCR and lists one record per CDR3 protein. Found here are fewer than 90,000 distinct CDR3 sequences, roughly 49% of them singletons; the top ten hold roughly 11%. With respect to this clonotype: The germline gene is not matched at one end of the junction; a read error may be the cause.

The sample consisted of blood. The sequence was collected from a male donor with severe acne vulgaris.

CDR3 nucleotide sequence: TGTGCCAGCAGCGCCGCGACACTTGGCTACACCTTC. It encodes CASSAATLGYTF. V gene TRBV10-2 combines with J gene TRBJ1-2; D call uncertain. Per the germline V gene, CDR1 is WSHSY and CDR2 is SAAADI. The CDR3 is made up of 12 amino acids.